This section outlines one T cell receptor (beta chain) sequence together with its context. Its specificity is unknown. The source of the sample is a study of T cell responses to AZD1222 COVID-19 vaccine. Study observations and caveats: White British donors predominated, females outnumbered males, and clonal diversity was possibly underestimated. Every sample of the repertoires postdated the peak T cell response. The CD4 TCRs associated with vaccination extended across spike and predominated at 160-218 and 743-854. At baseline, just a handful of AZD1222 recipients tested seropositive.

Assay used: immunoSEQ multiplex PCR; TCRdb lists only in-frame clones, some missing. The sample holds under 150,000 clones, approximately 91% seen once. The CDR3 totals 17 residues. Trimming cost V 2 bases and J 5 bases, with 21 bases left between them. Germline CDR1 and CDR2: MNHEY and SMNVEV (reference sequence). The TCR comes from an adult who received the AZD1222 COVID-19 vaccine. V is TRBV27 and J is TRBJ2-5; possibly TRBD2 for D (6 bases). This specimen consisted of peripheral blood, obtained 28 days after the second AZD1222 dose. The CDR3 spells CASSLGRFSPEGETQYF. The CDR3 DNA reads TGTGCCAGCAGTTTAGGGAGGTTCAGCCCCGAGGGGGAGACCCAGTACTTC.